These T cell receptor beta chains were read from a single sample in a study of Tregs in tolerant kidney transplant recipients. Sequencing used immunoSEQ multiplex PCR; TCRdb keeps in-frame clones, though not all of them. The table shows 200,000 to 300,000 clones, with 80% to 85% occurring only once. Sequencing was done on a sample of CD4+ T cells from blood. These receptors were obtained from a human donor in good health. The conserved cysteine and the conserved F or W are not part of the CDR3 here. Fields, in order: V gene, D gene, clone size, J gene, CDR3 protein. The D gene is left open where the match is weak. Not all rows give a size; the values are once, few, many and, for expanded clones, a class.

TRBV7-8,-,few,TRBJ1-1,ASSLVIAHEAF
TRBV11-2,TRBD1,-,TRBJ1-6,ASSYTGGYSPLH
TRBV5-6,-,-,TRBJ2-7,ASSLTRRSYEQY
TRBV11-2,TRBD2,-,TRBJ2-3,ASRRAGGSSTDTQY
TRBV5-1,-,-,TRBJ1-1,ASSLAGMNTEAF
TRBV19,-,-,TRBJ2-7,ASSNTPGISYEQY
TRBV6-4,-,once,TRBJ1-1,ASITGVEAF
TRBV6-1,TRBD1,-,TRBJ1-1,ASSDLGTANTEAF
TRBV20-1,-,-,TRBJ1-1,SAHGGAKAF
TRBV19,-,-,TRBJ1-5,ASTESGFSNQPQH
TRBV11-2,-,-,TRBJ2-7,ASSLSPDDPYEQY
TRBV2,-,-,TRBJ2-3,ASRGRITSTDTQY
TRBV7-9,-,once,TRBJ1-2,ASSSPGGYYGYT
TRBV29-1,-,-,TRBJ2-1,SVDAQHPTYNEQF
TRBV6-5,-,-,TRBJ2-2,ASSVRDGSTGELF
TRBV7-9,-,-,TRBJ1-1,ASSYGTVNTEAF
TRBV5-1,-,-,TRBJ1-3,ASSLEGNSGNTIY
TRBV5-1,-,-,TRBJ1-4,ASSTGECNEKLF
TRBV5-1,TRBD2,-,TRBJ2-1,ASSPGTAGVGNEQF
TRBV7-3,TRBD1,-,TRBJ1-2,ASSRFRGDGYT
TRBV5-5,-,-,TRBJ2-2,ASSMRFAGELF
TRBV4-1,TRBD1,-,TRBJ1-1,ASSQQGGYEAF
TRBV13,TRBD2,-,TRBJ2-1,ASSSGVLAAYNEQF
TRBV13,-,few,TRBJ1-3,ASSFGNTIY
TRBV19,-,-,TRBJ1-1,ASSVRTEAF
TRBV10-1,TRBD2,-,TRBJ2-3,ASSGRERGRDTQY
TRBV5-1,-,few,TRBJ1-1,ASSLDAGGTEAF
TRBV5-1,TRBD1,-,TRBJ2-7,ASSLVRDSDSYEQY
TRBV6-4,-,-,TRBJ1-1,ASSVERTFHTEAF
TRBV2,-,-,TRBJ2-7,ASSDYGLSYEQY
TRBV11-1,TRBD1,-,TRBJ1-3,ASRDRGSGNTIY
TRBV4-2,-,-,TRBJ2-5,ASSQEGAEETQY
TRBV30,TRBD1,-,TRBJ1-2,AWSVGQGSNYGYT
TRBV12-2,-,-,TRBJ2-3,ASRFYSGSEDTQY
TRBV5-1,-,-,TRBJ2-1,ASRYGASYNEQF
TRBV4-2,TRBD2,-,TRBJ2-7,ASSPGLAGTYEQY
TRBV5-1,-,-,TRBJ1-1,ASSPARGYGKNTEAF
TRBV15,-,-,TRBJ2-7,ATSIEGYEQY
TRBV7-7,-,-,TRBJ2-1,ASSPRDGGHEQF
TRBV6-5,TRBD1,-,TRBJ1-1,ASSYSRDRNTEAF
TRBV5-1,-,-,TRBJ2-2,ASSFERSNTGELF